Following are 9 T cell receptor beta chains from one sample sequenced in a study of cytomegalovirus exposure and HLA in healthy donors. The PCR ran on 60 Vbeta and 13 Jbeta primers. Clones were sequenced by immunoSEQ multiplex PCR, and TCRdb holds only the in-frame ones, with some missing. This sample yields approximately 190,000 clones, of which just under 70% are seen a single time; around 3% belongs to the top ten. Source material: PBMCs. Receptors were obtained from a man aged 40-49 years in good health and CMV-seropositive.

The chain links TRBV7-6 to TRBJ2-3; 7 bases agree with TRBD2. The trim removed 4 bases at V and 0 bases at J, leaving 10 bases unmatched. This CDR3 is built from 17 residues. Germline assignment: CDR1 SGHVS and CDR2 FNYEAQ. DNA of the CDR3: TGTGCCAGCAGCTCTCGGGACTACCTAACTAGCACAGATACGCAGTATTTT. As protein: CASSSRDYLTSTDTQYF.

The chain carries TRBV5-6 and TRBJ2-1; D is uncertain. With 3 bases removed from V and 5 bases from J, the gap between germline ends came to 21 bases. The V gene's germline CDR1 is SGHDT and CDR2 YYEEEE. This CDR3 comprises 17 residues. The CDR3 DNA follows: TGTGCCAGCAGCTCAAAACCGGTAGTTCTAATAGACAATGAGCAGTTCTTC. This translates into CASSSKPVVLIDNEQFF.

The chain is built from TRBV5-8 and TRBJ1-6; TRBD1 matches at 7 bases. The J segment lost 6 bases and the V segment lost 3 bases, leaving 6 bases of the junction unmatched. Germline CDR1 SGHTS, CDR2 YDEGEE. The CDR3 totals 15 residues. The CDR3 sequence: CASSWSTGINSPLHF. CDR3 sequence (DNA): TGTGCCAGCAGCTGGTCGACAGGGATTAATTCACCCCTCCACTTT. Together with reference TRBV5-8 and TRBJ1-6, the CDR3 gives the full variable domain: EAGVTQSPTHLIKTRGQQATLRCSPISGHTSVYWYQQALGLGLQFLLWYDEGEERNRGNFPPRFSGRQFPNYSSELNVNALELEDSALYLCASSWSTGINSPLHFGNGTRLTVT.

This chain connects TRBV28 to TRBJ1-5; TRBD1 agrees at 7 bases. V lost 2 bases to trimming and J lost 7 bases; unmatched junction nucleotides: 5. This CDR3 region has 14 residues. CDR1 is MDHEN, CDR2 SYDVKM, per germline. DNA for the CDR3: TGTGCCAGCAGTTTAGTCGCAGGGGGGCAGCCCCAGCATTTT. It specifies CASSLVAGGQPQHF. Using reference TRBV28 and TRBJ1-5 for the parts outside the CDR3, the full variable domain is DVKVTQSSRYLVKRTGEKVFLECVQDMDHENMFWYRQDPGLGLRLIYFSYDVKMKEKGDIPEGYSVSREKKERFSLILESASTNQTSMYLCASSLVAGGQPQHFGDGTRLSIL.

This chain uses TRBV29-1 with TRBJ2-7; 8 bases fit TRBD1. V lost 7 bases and J lost 4; bases outside the gene matches: 6. The CDR3 extends over 12 amino acids. Germline CDR1 reads SQVTM; CDR2 reads ANQGSEA. The CDR3 region is CSAGQGEYEQYF. In DNA form, the CDR3 reads TGCAGCGCCGGACAGGGCGAATACGAGCAGTACTTC.

V gene TRBV4-2 combines with J gene TRBJ2-1; TRBD2 matches at 14 bases. With 5 bases clipped from V and 7 bases from J, the junction kept 10 bases outside the gene matches. The CDR3 runs to 17 residues. Germline-derived CDR1 and CDR2 are LGHNA and YNFKEQ. The CDR3 is CASSLRLAGGQVNEQFF. CDR3 coding DNA: TGTGCCAGCAGCTTACGACTAGCGGGGGGGCAGGTAAATGAGCAGTTCTTC.

This chain joins TRBV2 and TRBJ2-6; D not certain. The V gene's germline CDR1 is SNHLY and CDR2 FYNNEI. V was shortened by 4 bases and J by 4 bases, with 11 bases between the two germline ends. CDR3 length equals 15 residues. CDR3 sequence reads: CASSGSDSGANVLTF. The DNA for the CDR3 is TGTGCCAGCAGTGGGTCTGACTCCGGGGCCAACGTCCTGACTTTC.

The chain employs TRBV7-5 and TRBJ1-5; the D call of TRBD1 is as the table states it, not checked on the DNA. TRBV7-5 is flagged as a pseudogene. The CDR3 length is 16 residues. The CDR3 region is CVRSSSRGPLNRPQHF. DNA for the CDR3: TGTGTCAGAAGCTCGAGCAGGGGGCCGCTCAATCGGCCCCAGCATTTT.

The chain joins TRBV12-5 to TRBJ2-6, with D perhaps TRBD1 (5 bases). Germline values: CDR1 LGHNT, CDR2 FRNRAP. The CDR3 sequence is 15 residues long. V shed 2 bases and J shed 9 bases, with 14 bases lying between them. The CDR3: CASGLSIDRVNVLTF. Here the CDR3 DNA reads TGTGCTAGTGGTTTGTCCATAGACAGAGTCAACGTCCTGACTTTC.